This T cell receptor beta chain originates from a study of graft-versus-host responses after intestinal transplantation. For the study at large: The recipients all started with anti-thymocyte globulin induction and then took tacrolimus and steroids for 3 to 4 years. Overall study findings and caveats: An association linked early post-transplant HvG declines with peak circulating GvH clone levels. Recipient marrow contained GvH clones, some of which appeared first in ileum or blood. In patients with graft-donor T cell macrochimerism, allograft graft-versus-host to host-versus-graft clonal ratios were high.

Method: immunoSEQ multiplex PCR; TCRdb's copy keeps in-frame clones and lacks some. The sample shows about 9,800 clones, 78% of them seen only once. On this clone itself: What it binds is unknown.

Intraepithelial and lamina propria lymphocytes were freed from processed graft tissue. V was shortened by 6 bases and J by 10 bases, with 10 bases between the two germline ends. The germline gives CDR1 SGHTA, CDR2 FQGNSA. The CDR3 totals 11 residues. The rearrangement links TRBV7-2 to TRBJ2-1; the D gene is possibly TRBD2 (5 bases). The sequenced sample was ileum tissue, obtained 500 to 550 days after intestinal transplant. The clonotype originates from a human patient who received an intestinal transplant, so some T cells may come from the graft donor. In nucleotides, the CDR3 is TGTGCCAGCAGGAAATGGAGGGAGCAGTTCTTC. It encodes CASRKWREQFF.